This entry features one T cell receptor (beta chain) sequence. The method was immunoSEQ multiplex PCR; TCRdb's version includes in-frame clones alone and lacks a portion of them. Here the sample spans over 90,000 clones, more than 70% being singletons. The V end was cut by 1 base, the J end by 5 bases, with 14 bases between. The CDR3 length is 15 residues. Germline CDR1 is SQVTM and CDR2 is ANQGSEA. This sample is drawn from a study of identifying expanded T cells in peripheral blood. This sequence was found in a person aged 18 to 69 in good health. The rearrangement links TRBV29-1 to TRBJ2-2, with D perhaps matching TRBD1 (5 bases). Sequencing input: blood. This CDR3 is CSVEGTSTTTGELFF. In nucleotides, the CDR3 is TGCAGCGTTGAAGGGACAAGTACTACAACCGGGGAGCTGTTTTTT.